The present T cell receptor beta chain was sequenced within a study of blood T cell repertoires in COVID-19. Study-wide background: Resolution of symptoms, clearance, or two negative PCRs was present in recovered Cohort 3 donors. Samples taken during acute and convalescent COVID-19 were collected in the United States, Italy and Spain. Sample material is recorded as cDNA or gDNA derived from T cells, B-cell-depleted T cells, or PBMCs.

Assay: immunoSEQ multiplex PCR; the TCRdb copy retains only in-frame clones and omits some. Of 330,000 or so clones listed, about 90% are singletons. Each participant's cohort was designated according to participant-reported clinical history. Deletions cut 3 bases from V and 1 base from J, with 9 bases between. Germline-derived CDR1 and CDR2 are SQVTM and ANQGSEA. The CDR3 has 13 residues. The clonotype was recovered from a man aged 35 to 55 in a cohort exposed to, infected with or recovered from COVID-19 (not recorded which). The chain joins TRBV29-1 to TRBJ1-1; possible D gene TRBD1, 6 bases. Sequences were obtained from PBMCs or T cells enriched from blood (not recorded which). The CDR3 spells CSVEDSSNTEAFF. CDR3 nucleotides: TGCAGCGTTGAGGACAGCTCGAACACTGAAGCTTTCTTT.